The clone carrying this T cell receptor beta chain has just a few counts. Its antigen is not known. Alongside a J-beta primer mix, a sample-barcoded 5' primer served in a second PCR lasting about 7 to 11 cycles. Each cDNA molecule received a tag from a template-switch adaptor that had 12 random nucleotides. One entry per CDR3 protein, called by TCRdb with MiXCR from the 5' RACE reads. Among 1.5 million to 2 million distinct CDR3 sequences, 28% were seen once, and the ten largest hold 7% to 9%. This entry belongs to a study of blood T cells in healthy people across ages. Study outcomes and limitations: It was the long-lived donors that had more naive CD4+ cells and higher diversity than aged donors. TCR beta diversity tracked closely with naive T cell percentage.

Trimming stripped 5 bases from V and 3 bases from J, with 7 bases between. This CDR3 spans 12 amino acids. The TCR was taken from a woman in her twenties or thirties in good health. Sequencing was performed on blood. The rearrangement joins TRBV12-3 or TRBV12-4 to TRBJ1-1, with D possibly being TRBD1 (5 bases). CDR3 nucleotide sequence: TGTGCCAGCAGTGGGACTTACACTGAAGCTTTCTTT. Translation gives CASSGTYTEAFF.